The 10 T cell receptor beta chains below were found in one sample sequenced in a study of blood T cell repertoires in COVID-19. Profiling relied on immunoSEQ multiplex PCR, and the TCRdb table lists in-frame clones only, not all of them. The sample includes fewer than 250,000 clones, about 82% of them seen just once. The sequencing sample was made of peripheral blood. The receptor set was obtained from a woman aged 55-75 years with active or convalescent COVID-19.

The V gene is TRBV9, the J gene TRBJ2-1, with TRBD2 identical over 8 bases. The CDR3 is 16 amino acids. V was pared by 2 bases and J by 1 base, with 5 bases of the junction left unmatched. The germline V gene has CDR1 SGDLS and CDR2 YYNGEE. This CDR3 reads CASSVGSGGSYNEQFF. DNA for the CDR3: TGTGCCAGCAGCGTCGGGTCGGGAGGGTCCTACAATGAGCAGTTCTTC.

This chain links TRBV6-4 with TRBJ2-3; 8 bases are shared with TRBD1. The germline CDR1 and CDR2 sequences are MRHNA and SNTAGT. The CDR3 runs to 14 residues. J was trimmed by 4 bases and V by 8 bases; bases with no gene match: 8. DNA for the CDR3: TGTGCCAGCCGGATCGACAGGGGAGCAGATACGCAGTATTTT. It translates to CASRIDRGADTQYF.

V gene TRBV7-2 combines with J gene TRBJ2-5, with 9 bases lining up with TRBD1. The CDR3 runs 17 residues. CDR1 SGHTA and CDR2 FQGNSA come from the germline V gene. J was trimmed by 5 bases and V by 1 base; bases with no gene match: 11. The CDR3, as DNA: TGTGCCAGCAGCTTAGGTCTACGGACAGGGGCCGGGGAGACCCAGTACTTC. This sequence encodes CASSLGLRTGAGETQYF.

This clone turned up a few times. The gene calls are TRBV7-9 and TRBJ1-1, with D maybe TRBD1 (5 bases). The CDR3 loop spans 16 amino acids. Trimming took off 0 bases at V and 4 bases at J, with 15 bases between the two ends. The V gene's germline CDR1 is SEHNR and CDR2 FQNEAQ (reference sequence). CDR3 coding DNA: TGTGCCAGCAGCTTAGCGCGGCAGTATGGGGCCACTGAAGCTTTCTTT. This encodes CASSLARQYGATEAFF.

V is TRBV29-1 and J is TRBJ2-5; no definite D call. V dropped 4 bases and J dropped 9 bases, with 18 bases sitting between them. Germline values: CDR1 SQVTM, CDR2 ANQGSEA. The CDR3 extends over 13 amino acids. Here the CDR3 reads CSVAPPVSIPQYF. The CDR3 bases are TGCAGCGTTGCTCCACCAGTCTCGATCCCCCAGTACTTC.

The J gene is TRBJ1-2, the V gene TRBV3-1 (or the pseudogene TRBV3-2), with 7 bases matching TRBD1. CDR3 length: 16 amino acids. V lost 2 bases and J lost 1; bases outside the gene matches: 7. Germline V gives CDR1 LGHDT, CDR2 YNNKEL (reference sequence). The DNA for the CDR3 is TGTGCCAGCAGCCAATTACCGACAGGGATTAACTATGGCTACACCTTC. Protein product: CASSQLPTGINYGYTF.

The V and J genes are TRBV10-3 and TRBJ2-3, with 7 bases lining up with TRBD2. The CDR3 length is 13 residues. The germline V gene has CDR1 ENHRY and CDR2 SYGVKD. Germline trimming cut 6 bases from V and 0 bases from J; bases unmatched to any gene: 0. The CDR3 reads CAIRAGSTDTQYF. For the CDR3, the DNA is TGTGCCATCAGAGCGGGGAGCACAGATACGCAGTATTTT.

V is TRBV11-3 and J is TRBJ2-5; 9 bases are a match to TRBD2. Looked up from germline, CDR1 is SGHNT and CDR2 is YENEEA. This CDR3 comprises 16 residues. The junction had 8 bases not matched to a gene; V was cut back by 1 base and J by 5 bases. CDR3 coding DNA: TGTGCCAGCAGCTTAGGGATAGCGGGAGTAAGGGAGACCCAGTACTTC. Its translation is CASSLGIAGVRETQYF.

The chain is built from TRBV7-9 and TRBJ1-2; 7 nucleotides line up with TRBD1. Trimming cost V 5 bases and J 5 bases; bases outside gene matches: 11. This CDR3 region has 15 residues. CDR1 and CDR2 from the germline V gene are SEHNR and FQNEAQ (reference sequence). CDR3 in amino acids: CASSTTQGGGYGYTF. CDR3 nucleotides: TGTGCCAGCAGCACAACTCAGGGGGGTGGTTATGGCTACACCTTC.

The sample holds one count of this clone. This CDR3 is CASSVGPSPNTEAFF. CDR3 DNA: TGTGCCAGCAGCGTGGGCCCCTCACCTAACACTGAAGCTTTCTTT. The chain combines TRBV9 with TRBJ1-1; D not certain. Between the trimmed V and J ends, which lost 2 bases and 2 bases, there was a span of 13 bases. CDR3 length: 15 residues. Germline V gene data show CDR1 as SGDLS and CDR2 as YYNGEE.